The T cell receptor (beta chain) described here comes from a study of shared clonotypes between healthy human individuals. Background on the study: A donor's plate count was three for CD4 naive and three for CD4 memory; CD8 naive had two and CD8 memory one.

TCRdb's table, derived via immunoSEQ multiplex PCR, lists solely in-frame clones and lacks some. Of 1 million to 1.3 million clones detected, 75% to 85% appear once; the ten largest clones hold roughly 0.65%. Study outcomes and limitations: Investigators expected sequencing depth to affect clonotype sharing among donors.

Concerning this clone itself: Its matching antigen is unknown.

Germline CDR1 and CDR2: MNHNS and SASEGT. Trimming removed 3 bases from V and 3 bases from J; junction bases left unmatched: 3. This CDR3 has 14 residues. The rearrangement links TRBV6-1 to TRBJ2-7, with 9 bases identical to TRBD1. This clonotype originated in a man younger than 30 in good health. Some clones in this sample may be carry-over from other donors' samples. The sample consisted of memory CD4+ T cells from PBMCs. Subset in this sample: CD45RA-negative fraction. CDR3 sequence: CASSDTGGLYEQYF. The CDR3 region has the DNA TGTGCCAGCAGTGATACAGGGGGCCTCTACGAGCAGTACTTC.